This passage covers 13 T cell receptor beta chains from one sample sequenced in a study of glioma-infiltrating T cells. Using RNA template, CDR3s of TCR alpha and beta were amplified with iRepertoire arm-PCR. TCRdb itself ran the multiplex PCR reads through MiXCR, one entry per CDR3 protein. The table lists about 140,000 distinct CDR3 sequences, more than 35% of them singletons. The source material was glioma tissue, nonneoplastic brain tissue, or PBMCs (not recorded which). All receptors come from a human donor with low-grade glioma or glioblastoma, undergoing nonglioma brain surgery, or in good health (not recorded which).

The V call is TRBV6-2 or TRBV6-3, the J call TRBJ2-3; D ambiguous. The CDR3 has 13 residues. CDR1 and CDR2 from the germline V gene are MNHEY and SVGEGT. V was clipped by 2 bases and J by 4 bases, with 7 bases between them. The CDR3 reads CASSYPPADTQYF. The CDR3 DNA reads TGTGCCAGCAGTTACCCCCCGGCAGATACGCAGTATTTT.

The chain is built from TRBV28 and TRBJ1-1, with TRBD1 as a possible D gene (5 bases). This CDR3 is built from 10 residues. Germline V CDR1 and CDR2: MDHEN, SYDVKM. V lost 6 bases and J lost 10, with 9 bases in between. CDR3 protein: CASRRDRAFF. Here the CDR3 DNA reads TGTGCCAGCAGAAGGGACCGAGCTTTCTTT. The full variable domain, in which reference TRBV28 and TRBJ1-1 provide the parts outside the CDR3, is DVKVTQSSRYLVKRTGEKVFLECVQDMDHENMFWYRQDPGLGLRLIYFSYDVKMKEKGDIPEGYSVSREKKERFSLILESASTNQTSMYLCASRRDRAFFGQGTRLTVV.

The chain recombines TRBV3-1 with TRBJ2-1; TRBD2 might be the D (6 bases). Germline lookup yields CDR1 LGHDT and CDR2 YNNKEL (reference sequence). The CDR3 loop spans 17 amino acids. Trimming shortened V by 6 bases and J by 4 bases, and 22 bases separated the two germline ends. CDR3 DNA: TGTGCCAGCAGTGGAATCCTGGGGAGGCCTAGATACAATGAGCAGTTCTTC. Encoded protein: CASSGILGRPRYNEQFF.

The sample holds a few counts of this clonotype. The chain joins TRBV27 to TRBJ1-5; D is perhaps TRBD1 (6 bases). The CDR3 is 13 amino acids. From germline, CDR1 is MNHEY and CDR2 SMNVEV (reference sequence). The V end lost 10 bases, the J end lost 2 bases, and 12 bases lay between the germline ends. CDR3 in amino acids: CAIGGRGNQPQHF. The CDR3 nucleotides are TGTGCCATAGGGGGTCGTGGCAATCAGCCCCAGCATTTT.

On this clonotype: One end of the junction varies from germline; a read error may be responsible. The gene calls are TRBV2 and TRBJ2-1, with 11 bases that match TRBD2. There are 14 residues in the CDR3. Germline V gene lookup returns CDR1 SNHLY and CDR2 FYNNEI. In nucleotides, the CDR3 is TGTGCCAGCAGCCAAGTAGCGGGGGGGCTTGTCGAGATCTTC. It is translated as CASSQVAGGLVEIF.

This clonotype showed up just a few times. The rearrangement links TRBV27 to TRBJ2-7; D assignment may be TRBD1 or TRBD2 (5 bases each). The CDR3 extends over 13 amino acids. V lost 4 bases and J 5 bases, leaving 12 bases between the germline ends. CDR1 and CDR2 (germline): MNHEY, SMNVEV (reference sequence). CDR3 region: CASSWDPQNEQYF. CDR3 in DNA: TGTGCCAGCAGTTGGGACCCGCAGAACGAGCAGTACTTC.

A few counts support this clonotype. The CDR3 coding sequence is TGTGCCAGCAGTTACTCGGGGCTTGGCACTGAAGCTTTCTTT. Translation gives CASSYSGLGTEAFF. The rearrangement uses TRBV6-2 or TRBV6-3 and TRBJ1-1; D possibly corresponds to TRBD1 (5 bases). Deletions cut 0 bases from V and 4 bases from J, with 9 bases between. Looked up from germline, CDR1 is MNHEY and CDR2 is SVGEGT. The CDR3 is made up of 14 amino acids.

This chain connects TRBV5-1 to TRBJ1-1, with unresolved D. Germline V gene sequence: CDR1 SGHRS, CDR2 YFSETQ. This CDR3 is 14 amino acids long. V was pared by 4 bases and J by 0 bases, with 10 bases between. As DNA, the CDR3 is TGCGCCAGCAGCGAGCATAACTTGAACACTGAAGCTTTCTTT. Translated, it gives CASSEHNLNTEAFF. The full variable domain, rest sourced from reference TRBV5-1 and TRBJ1-1, is KAGVTQTPRYLIKTRGQQVTLSCSPISGHRSVSWYQQTPGQGLQFLFEYFSETQRNKGNFPGRFSGRQFSNSRSEMNVSTLELGDSALYLCASSEHNLNTEAFFGQGTRLTVV.

The chain recombines TRBV7-9 with TRBJ2-2; D ambiguous. The CDR3 length is 16 residues. The V gene's germline CDR1 is SEHNR and CDR2 FQNEAQ (reference sequence). Deletions cut 2 bases from V and 4 bases from J, with 14 bases between. CDR3 DNA sequence: TGTGCCAGCAGCTTACCCGACTTTCAGAGCACCGGGGAGCTGTTTTTT. Translating it yields CASSLPDFQSTGELFF.

CDR3 in amino acids: CASSSSLGSTDTQYF. Here the CDR3 DNA reads TGTGCCAGTAGTAGTTCCTTAGGGAGTACAGATACGCAGTATTTT. The J gene is TRBJ2-3, the V gene TRBV19; tentatively, D is TRBD2 (5 bases). The CDR3 totals 15 residues. Germline V gene data show CDR1 as LNHDA and CDR2 as SQIVND (reference sequence). Trimming shortened V by 4 bases and J by 3 bases, and 14 bases separated the two germline ends.

The V call is TRBV7-3, the J call TRBJ2-2, with 8 nucleotides matching TRBD2. Per germline, CDR1 SGHTA and CDR2 FQGTGA. The V segment lost 2 bases and the J segment 2 bases; nucleotides outside the gene matches: 7. This CDR3 is built from 17 residues. The CDR3: CASSLFPSGLNTGELFF. CDR3 bases: TGTGCCAGCAGCTTATTCCCTAGCGGGCTAAACACCGGGGAGCTGTTTTTT.

In this sample, this clonotype turned up a few times. This chain joins TRBV2 and TRBJ2-3, with a tentative D call TRBD2 (7 bases). V lost 7 bases and J 9 bases, leaving 17 bases between the germline ends. The V gene's germline CDR1 is SNHLY and CDR2 FYNNEI. The CDR3 has 13 residues. CDR3 in amino acids: CASNDGGGATQYF. CDR3 coding DNA: TGTGCCAGCAACGACGGAGGGGGGGCCACGCAGTATTTT. Combining the CDR3 with reference TRBV2 and TRBJ2-3 gives the whole variable domain EPEVTQTPSHQVTQMGQEVILRCVPISNHLYFYWYRQILGQKVEFLVSFYNNEISEKSEIFDDQFSVERPDGSNFTLKIRSTKLEDSAMYFCASNDGGGATQYFGPGTRLTVL.

This chain links TRBV30 with TRBJ2-5; 7 bases are shared with TRBD1. Germline CDR1 GTSNPN, CDR2 SVGIG (reference sequence). The CDR3 is 13 residues long. The ends lost 4 bases at V and 11 bases at J; junction bases unmatched: 13. In DNA form, the CDR3 reads TGTGCCTGGAATGGGCAGGGGGTTGGAGAGCAGTACTTC. Its translation is CAWNGQGVGEQYF.